The 5 T cell receptor beta chains given below trace back to one sample, sequenced in a study of response to subunit inactivated influenza vaccine. TCRdb itself ran the RT-PCR reads through MiXCR, one entry per CDR3 protein. The sample has roughly 650,000 distinct CDR3 sequences; about 14% are singletons. The starting material was PBMCs from blood, obtained 14 to 15 days before vaccination. Source of these receptors: a man between 45 and 60 years old who received an inactivated influenza vaccine.

This clonotype was seen ten or more times. The J gene is TRBJ2-1, the V gene TRBV20-1; D gene ambiguous. Germline CDR1 and CDR2: DFQATT and SNEGSKA (reference sequence). Trimming removed 5 bases at V and 0 bases at J, with 23 bases between. This CDR3 is 18 amino acids long. CDR3 amino acids: CSASRGGQTHNSYNEQFF. In DNA form, the CDR3 reads TGCAGTGCTTCTCGTGGTGGCCAAACTCATAACTCCTACAATGAGCAGTTCTTC.

V gene TRBV19 combines with J gene TRBJ2-1; D is unresolved. The CDR3 runs 13 residues. Deletions cut 3 bases from V and 5 bases from J, with 8 bases between. Germline V gene data show CDR1 as LNHDA and CDR2 as SQIVND (reference sequence). The CDR3 loop reads CASSIIRNNEQFF. DNA of the CDR3: TGTGCCAGTAGTATCATCCGAAACAATGAGCAGTTCTTC.

V gene TRBV9 combines with J gene TRBJ2-7; D possibly uses TRBD1 or TRBD2 (5 bases each). V dropped 2 bases and J dropped 9 bases, with 27 bases sitting between them. Per the germline V gene, CDR1 is SGDLS and CDR2 is YYNGEE. The CDR3 is 17 residues long. The CDR3 DNA sequence: TGTGCCAGCAGCGTTGGGGACGGAGGACCATCTACGAGTAGGCAGTACTTC. Protein sequence: CASSVGDGGPSTSRQYF.

The V and J genes are TRBV20-1 and TRBJ1-1; no reliable D call. The ends were cut back, 3 bases at V and 1 base at J, with 9 bases in the middle. The CDR3 totals 13 residues. Germline assignment: CDR1 DFQATT and CDR2 SNEGSKA (reference sequence). The CDR3 here is CSARLGGNTEAFF. CDR3 bases: TGCAGTGCTAGGTTAGGCGGGAACACTGAAGCTTTCTTT.

The chain is built from TRBV27 and TRBJ1-2, with D maybe TRBD1 (6 bases). The CDR3 is 15 residues long. V was trimmed by 2 bases and J by 1 base, leaving 11 bases between them. In germline, CDR1 is MNHEY, CDR2 SMNVEV (reference sequence). The CDR3 loop is CASSLAGQNNYGYTF. The CDR3 DNA is TGTGCCAGCAGTTTAGCAGGACAGAATAACTATGGCTACACCTTC.